Listed below are T cell receptor beta chains from one sample, sequenced in a study of T cells in localized non-small cell lung cancer. Profiled with immunoSEQ multiplex PCR; TCRdb holds only in-frame clones, not every one. The table records tens of thousands of clones, 80% to 85% of them present only once. Sequencing was performed on peripheral blood mononuclear cells, taken before any cancer treatment. These receptors came from a man aged 35 to 70 with stage III lung adenocarcinoma. CDR3s include the opening cysteine and the closing phenylalanine or tryptophan. A D gene is named only where the DNA matches it firmly. Clone sizes are given selectively: once, few, many, or a class where the clone is expanded.

once | TRBJ2-1 | TRBV9 | NA | TGTGCCAGCAGCGTATTTTCTGGCAATGAGCAGTTCTTC | CASSVFSGNEQFF
NA | TRBJ1-2 | TRBV9 | NA | TGTGCCAGCAGCCCTACGGGGCGATTCGGCTACACCTTC | CASSPTGRFGYTF
NA | TRBJ2-7 | TRBV7-8 | TRBD2 | TGTGCCAGCAGCTTAAGCCTAGCGGGAGTAGGAGAGCAGTACTTC | CASSLSLAGVGEQYF
once | TRBJ1-2 | TRBV6-5 | NA | TGTGCCAGCAGTCCTAGAGAGGGTGTCGGCTACACCTTC | CASSPREGVGYTF
NA | TRBJ1-2 | TRBV11-2 | NA | TGTGCCAGCAGGTCTTCAGGTAGTGGCTACACCTTC | CASRSSGSGYTF
NA | TRBJ1-6 | TRBV2 | NA | TGTGCCAGCAGTGAACGGAAGGATAATTCACCCCTCCACTTT | CASSERKDNSPLHF
NA | TRBJ2-2 | TRBV18 | NA | TGTGCCAGCTCACCCCCAGCGCGGAACACCGGGGAGCTGTTTTTT | CASSPPARNTGELFF
few | TRBJ2-3 | TRBV19 | NA | TGTGCCAGTAACGATCTGGGGCTCGCAGATACGCAGTATTTT | CASNDLGLADTQYF
NA | TRBJ2-5 | TRBV12-5 | NA | TGTGCTAGTGGTTTGGGGGGTAGCGTAGAGACCCAGTACTTC | CASGLGGSVETQYF
NA | TRBJ1-3 | TRBV15 | NA | TGTGCCACCAGCAGAGATCGGGGGGGCTCTGGAAACACCATATATTTT | CATSRDRGGSGNTIYF
NA | TRBJ2-5 | TRBV10-3 | TRBD1 | TGTGCCATCAGTGAAATCGGACAGGGGGAACAGACCCAGTACTTC | CAISEIGQGEQTQYF
NA | TRBJ2-7 | TRBV29-1 | NA | TGCAGCGTTGGGGGCGGGGAAACCTACGAGCAGTACTTC | CSVGGGETYEQYF
NA | TRBJ1-4 | TRBV7-9 | TRBD1 | TGTGCCAGCAGCTTAGAAGGGACAGGGTTTAATGAAAAACTGTTTTTT | CASSLEGTGFNEKLFF
NA | TRBJ2-2 | TRBV30 | NA | TGTGCCTGGAGTGTAATTCGGACAGCAAGGAACACCGGGGAGCTGTTTTTT | CAWSVIRTARNTGELFF
NA | TRBJ2-7 | TRBV5-6 | TRBD1 | TGTGCCAGCAGCTTGTGGACAGGGGTACTTAACGAGCAGTACTTC | CASSLWTGVLNEQYF
once | TRBJ1-4 | TRBV30 | TRBD1 | TGTGCCTGGGGTCCAGGGGGCCATGAAAAACTGTTTTTT | CAWGPGGHEKLFF
NA | TRBJ2-1 | TRBV5-1 | NA | TGCGCCAGCAGCTTGGGGCTCGCTTCCAATGAGCAGTTCTTC | CASSLGLASNEQFF
NA | TRBJ1-5 | TRBV30 | NA | TGTGCCTGGACGGGAGGGGCGGATCAGCCCCAGCATTTT | CAWTGGADQPQHF
NA | TRBJ2-3 | TRBV9 | NA | TGTGCCAGCAGCGTCTCGCCTTCCACTAGCACAGATACGCAGTATTTT | CASSVSPSTSTDTQYF
NA | TRBJ1-5 | TRBV15 | NA | TGTGCCACCAGCAGAGACAGGGGAGGGGATCAGCCCCAGCATTTT | CATSRDRGGDQPQHF
NA | TRBJ2-1 | TRBV4-2 | NA | TGTGCCAGCAGCCAGGAGAGGGATGAGCAGTTCTTC | CASSQERDEQFF
NA | TRBJ1-5 | TRBV19 | NA | TGTGCCAGTAGTATGCTGGAGACCTACAATCAGCCCCAGCATTTT | CASSMLETYNQPQHF
NA | TRBJ1-5 | TRBV5-6 | NA | TGTGCCAGCAGCTTGTTTGGAGGGGGGGAGCGGCAGCCCCAGCATTTT | CASSLFGGGERQPQHF
NA | TRBJ2-7 | TRBV27 | TRBD1 | TGTGCCAGCAGTCCCGGGACAGGGGGCTTTAATGAGCAGTACTTC | CASSPGTGGFNEQYF
NA | TRBJ1-1 | TRBV6-5 | NA | TGTGCCAGCAGTTACTCGGAGGACGGGGCTGTTACTGAAGCTTTCTTT | CASSYSEDGAVTEAFF
NA | TRBJ2-7 | TRBV5-1 | NA | TGCGCCAGCAGCTCGGCCCCCCAGGAAGGCGAGCAGTACTTC | CASSSAPQEGEQYF
NA | TRBJ1-5 | TRBV7-8 | NA | TGTGCCAGCAGCTTAATGAGCGATCAGCGCAATCAGCCCCAGCATTTT | CASSLMSDQRNQPQHF
NA | TRBJ2-5 | TRBV7-3 | NA | TGTGCCAGCAGCCGAGGCCCTGCCCGCGAAGAGACCCAGTACTTC | CASSRGPAREETQYF
NA | TRBJ2-3 | TRBV2 | NA | TGTGCCAGCACTAGCGCAGATACGCAGTATTTT | CASTSADTQYF
NA | TRBJ1-3 | TRBV5-4 | NA | TGTGCCAGCAGCTCGGGGGAAGGGGGGGCTGGAAACACCATATATTTT | CASSSGEGGAGNTIYF
NA | TRBJ2-3 | TRBV7-9 | NA | TGTGCCAGCAGCTCGGGTGTCGGCACAGATACGCAGTATTTT | CASSSGVGTDTQYF
NA | TRBJ1-5 | TRBV5-6 | NA | TGTGCCACCTCGAGGGGCAATCAGCCCCAGCATTTT | CATSRGNQPQHF
NA | TRBJ1-2 | TRBV29-1 | NA | TGCAGCGTTGGCGGGGCAGACTATGGCTACACCTTC | CSVGGADYGYTF
NA | TRBJ1-1 | TRBV19 | NA | TGTGCCAGTATCCCGGCCGGGGCAATGAACACTGAAGCTTTCTTT | CASIPAGAMNTEAFF
NA | TRBJ1-2 | TRBV28 | NA | TGTGCCAGCAGTTTGGGCTCTGGACCCTATGGCTACACCTTC | CASSLGSGPYGYTF
NA | TRBJ2-5 | TRBV15 | NA | TGTGCCACCAGCAGTATGGCCGGGGAGACCCAGTACTTC | CATSSMAGETQYF
NA | TRBJ1-5 | TRBV2 | TRBD1 | TGTGCCAGCAGTGGGCGCCAGGGGGGTCAGCCCCAGCATTTT | CASSGRQGGQPQHF
NA | TRBJ2-1 | TRBV9 | NA | TGTGCCAGCAGCAAAGGACGTCCACTCAATGAGCAGTTCTTC | CASSKGRPLNEQFF
NA | TRBJ2-7 | TRBV2 | TRBD1 | TGTGCCAGCAGTGAGGGGACAGGGTGGAGGTTCGAGCAGTACTTC | CASSEGTGWRFEQYF
NA | TRBJ2-4 | TRBV7-9 | TRBD1 | TGTGCCAGCAGCTTTTCCGACAGGGGGCAAAACATTCAGTACTTC | CASSFSDRGQNIQYF
NA | TRBJ2-7 | TRBV18 | TRBD1 | TGTGCCAGCTCACCCGGGACAGGGGGATCTTCCGAGCAGTACTTC | CASSPGTGGSSEQYF
NA | TRBJ2-6 | TRBV5-1 | NA | TGCGCCAGCAGCCCTCTAGGTGGGGCCAACGTCCTGACTTTC | CASSPLGGANVLTF
NA | TRBJ1-3 | TRBV11-2 | NA | TGTGCCAGCAGCTTATATGGGGGCTCTGGAAACACCATATATTTT | CASSLYGGSGNTIYF
NA | TRBJ2-5 | TRBV5-4 | TRBD1 | TGTGCCAGCAGCTCCGACAGGGACCGAGAGACCCAGTACTTC | CASSSDRDRETQYF
NA | TRBJ2-4 | TRBV7-2 | NA | TGTGCCAGCAGCTTAGACAGGAGAAACATTCAGTACTTC | CASSLDRRNIQYF
NA | TRBJ2-7 | TRBV5-6 | NA | TGTGCCAGCAGCTTAAATACAGGTCACTACGAGCAGTACTTC | CASSLNTGHYEQYF
few | TRBJ2-7 | TRBV6-6 | NA | TGTGCCAGCAAATACATATCCTCCTACGAGCAGTACTTC | CASKYISSYEQYF
NA | TRBJ1-5 | TRBV15 | NA | TGTGCCACCAGCGTTCGGGCCGATACGACTCAGCCCCAGCATTTT | CATSVRADTTQPQHF